The 22 T cell receptor beta chains reported below all come from one sample, sequenced in a study of T cell responses to AZD1222 COVID-19 vaccine. Data came from immunoSEQ multiplex PCR; TCRdb stores just in-frame clones and leaves some out. The table records approximately 90,000 clones, about 90% of them present only once. Sequenced material: peripheral blood, taken on day 0 of AZD1222 vaccination. The receptors were gathered from an adult in good health.

The chain combines TRBV25-1 with TRBJ1-3; the D gene is possibly TRBD1 (5 bases). V was shortened by 1 base and J by 0 bases, with 13 bases between the two germline ends. Looked up from germline, CDR1 is MGHDK and CDR2 is SYGVNS. The CDR3 covers 17 residues. This CDR3 is CASSEWGGLNSGNTIYF. In DNA, the CDR3 is TGTGCCAGCAGTGAATGGGGGGGGTTAAACTCTGGAAACACCATATATTTT.

The chain employs TRBV30 and TRBJ2-6; D is possibly TRBD1 or TRBD2 (5 bases each). CDR1 and CDR2 from the germline V gene are GTSNPN and SVGIG (reference sequence). V lost 4 bases and J lost 4, with 14 bases in between. The CDR3 covers 15 residues. CDR3 region: CAWNTSGTGANVLTF. CDR3 DNA: TGTGCCTGGAATACATCGGGGACCGGGGCCAACGTCCTGACTTTC.

The CDR3 nucleotides are TGTGCCAGCAGTCCAGGGGTTTCCGGGACCTTTCACAATGAGCAGTTCTTC. The encoded protein is CASSPGVSGTFHNEQFF. J is TRBJ2-1 and V is TRBV6-2 or TRBV6-3; D perhaps matches TRBD1 (6 bases). This CDR3 comprises 17 residues. In germline, CDR1 is MNHEY, CDR2 SVGEGT. The V end was cut by 5 bases, the J end by 5 bases, with 22 bases between.

The V call is TRBV24-1, the J call TRBJ2-1, with 7 bases fitting TRBD1. V shed 1 base, J shed 7 bases, and the junction held 6 bases outside the gene matches. CDR1 is KGHDR, CDR2 SFDVKD, per germline. The CDR3 contains 15 residues. The CDR3 DNA is TGTGCCACCAGTGATTTCCGAGAGGGGGCGAATGAGCAGTTCTTC. Its protein product is CATSDFREGANEQFF.

This rearrangement joins TRBV7-2 to TRBJ1-5; weak D call: TRBD1 (5 bases). The CDR3 sequence is 15 residues long. Between the trimmed V and J ends, which lost 2 bases and 6 bases, there was a span of 14 bases. In germline, CDR1 is SGHTA, CDR2 FQGNSA. CDR3 nucleotide sequence: TGTGCCAGCAGCTTATCGTGGGGGTTGGGTCAGCCCCAGCATTTT. The encoded protein is CASSLSWGLGQPQHF.

V is TRBV18 and J is TRBJ1-5; D gene unclear. CDR3 length: 16 amino acids. The germline V and J ends were trimmed by 1 base and 5 bases, with 15 bases remaining between them. Per germline, CDR1 KGHSH and CDR2 LQKENI. Written as DNA, the CDR3 is TGTGCCAGCTCACCACGGGCGGTCCCTAGTGATCAGCCCCAGCATTTT. As protein: CASSPRAVPSDQPQHF. Combining the CDR3 with reference TRBV18 and TRBJ1-5 gives the whole variable domain NAGVMQNPRHLVRRRGQEARLRCSPMKGHSHVYWYRQLPEEGLKFMVYLQKENIIDESGMPKERFSAEFPKEGPSILRIQQVVRGDSAAYFCASSPRAVPSDQPQHFGDGTRLSIL.

The chain links TRBV24-1 to TRBJ2-1; TRBD2 matches at 10 bases. The germline V gene encodes CDR1 KGHDR and CDR2 SFDVKD. Unmatched junction bases numbered 6, after V lost 2 bases and J lost 0 bases. This CDR3 has 18 residues. CDR3 region: CATSDYRTSGDSYNEQFF. For the CDR3, the DNA is TGTGCCACCAGTGATTACCGGACTAGCGGAGACTCCTACAATGAGCAGTTCTTC.

The chain joins TRBV1 to TRBJ2-1; the table's D call, TRBD2, has no DNA check behind it. TRBV1 is given as a pseudogene. The CDR3 has 12 residues. The DNA for the CDR3 is TGCACCGCATCGGTGTCCTACAATGAGCAGTTCTTC. It translates to CTASVSYNEQFF.

This clone was observed once. V is TRBV11-2 and J is TRBJ1-2; 7 positions agree with TRBD1. This CDR3 has 14 residues. Germline V CDR1 and CDR2: SGHAT, FQNNGV. V dropped 4 bases and J dropped 1; count of bases not matched to a gene: 3. CDR3 amino acids: CASSWTGLNYGYTF. For the CDR3, the DNA is TGTGCCAGCAGCTGGACAGGACTTAACTATGGCTACACCTTC.

This chain connects TRBV19 to TRBJ2-2, with D perhaps TRBD2 (6 bases). Germline V CDR1 and CDR2: LNHDA, SQIVND (reference sequence). Trimming pared 10 bases from V and 7 bases from J, leaving 13 bases between. CDR3 length equals 12 residues. Here the CDR3 reads CATSREVGELFF. Written as DNA, the CDR3 is TGTGCCACCTCCAGGGAGGTCGGGGAGCTGTTTTTT.

The chain has TRBV5-1 and TRBJ2-5; 9 positions match TRBD2. The germline V gene encodes CDR1 SGHRS and CDR2 YFSETQ. The V segment lost 3 bases and the J segment 4 bases; nucleotides outside the gene matches: 10. This CDR3 region has 16 residues. In DNA form, the CDR3 reads TGCGCCAGCAGCTGGGCCATCGCGGGAGGGGCAGAGACCCAGTACTTC. Its translation is CASSWAIAGGAETQYF.

This chain links TRBV5-1 with TRBJ2-2; TRBD1 matches 7 bases. Trimming removed 4 bases from V and 0 bases from J; junction bases left unmatched: 15. CDR1 SGHRS and CDR2 YFSETQ come from the germline V gene. The CDR3 covers 19 residues. This CDR3 reads CASSPTRVDRSANTGELFF. CDR3 nucleotides: TGCGCCAGCAGCCCCACAAGAGTGGACAGGTCAGCGAACACCGGGGAGCTGTTTTTT.

This clone appeared a few times. This chain joins TRBV7-3 and TRBJ2-3, with D possibly matching TRBD1 (5 bases). There are 14 residues in the CDR3. Germline V CDR1 and CDR2: SGHTA, FQGTGA. The V and J ends lost 3 bases and 2 bases respectively, with 9 bases between them. DNA for the CDR3: TGTGCCAGCAGCTTCTCAGGGTTCACAGATACGCAGTATTTT. Translated: CASSFSGFTDTQYF. The entire variable domain, with the rest obtained from reference TRBV7-3 and TRBJ2-3, is as follows: GAGVSQTPSNKVTEKGKYVELRCDPISGHTALYWYRQSLGQGPEFLIYFQGTGAADDSGLPNDRFFAVRPEGSVSTLKIQRTERGDSAVYLCASSFSGFTDTQYFGPGTRLTVL.

A few counts support this clone. V is TRBV18 and J is TRBJ1-5; D ambiguous. V gave up 3 bases and J gave up 5 bases, with 5 bases separating them. CDR1 KGHSH and CDR2 LQKENI come from the germline V gene. The CDR3 extends over 12 amino acids. The CDR3 protein is CASSPGDQPQHF. CDR3 bases: TGTGCCAGCTCACCCGGGGATCAGCCCCAGCATTTT.

Comment on this clone: The junction differs from germline at one of its ends, possibly a read error. The chain employs TRBV7-7 and TRBJ1-3; D is unresolved. Per the germline V gene, CDR1 is SSHAT and CDR2 is FNYEAQ (reference sequence). CDR3 length equals 13 residues. The CDR3 bases are TGTGCTAGCAGCTTCGACATTGGAAACACCATATATTTT. Translation gives CASSFDIGNTIYF.

This clone was seen only once. This chain links TRBV25-1 with TRBJ2-7, with D perhaps being TRBD1 or TRBD2 (5 bases each). V shed 7 bases and J shed 2 bases, with 12 bases lying between them. This CDR3 is 13 amino acids long. The germline V gene has CDR1 MGHDK and CDR2 SYGVNS. The CDR3 DNA is TGTGCCAGCACCGGGACGGGGACCTACGAGCAGTACTTC. It translates to CASTGTGTYEQYF.

The chain combines TRBV4-3 with TRBJ2-4; 7 bases are a match to TRBD1. The junction had 5 bases not matched to a gene; V was cut back by 1 base and J by 8 bases. This CDR3 is built from 14 residues. The germline V gene has CDR1 LGHNA and CDR2 YSLEER. The CDR3 reads CASSQGQGKYIQYF. The CDR3 region has the DNA TGCGCCAGCAGCCAAGGACAGGGAAAGTACATTCAGTACTTC.

V usage is TRBV18 and J usage is TRBJ2-2; 7 nucleotides line up with TRBD1. This CDR3 is 16 amino acids long. Germline CDR1 KGHSH, CDR2 LQKENI. The V gene end was trimmed by 4 bases and the J gene end by 0 bases; junction bases not matched to a gene: 5. CDR3 region: CASSHGQASNTGELFF. As DNA, the CDR3 is TGTGCCAGCTCACACGGACAGGCCTCGAACACCGGGGAGCTGTTTTTT.

This sequence joins TRBV30 and TRBJ1-4, with 7 bases aligning to TRBD1. J lost 2 bases, V lost 4 bases, and 4 bases had no gene match. The CDR3 runs 14 residues. CDR1 and CDR2 (germline): GTSNPN, SVGIG (reference sequence). The CDR3 DNA follows: TGTGCCTGGACCATACAGGGGACTAATGAAAAACTGTTTTTT. It specifies CAWTIQGTNEKLFF.

The chain has TRBV7-9 and TRBJ2-7; D uncertain. In germline, CDR1 is SEHNR, CDR2 FQNEAQ (reference sequence). This CDR3 contains 14 residues. The germline V and J ends were trimmed by 3 bases and 2 bases, with 11 bases remaining between them. CDR3 DNA: TGTGCCAGCAGCTTTTACGACGACACCTACGAGCAGTACTTC. It codes for CASSFYDDTYEQYF. Filled out from reference TRBV7-9 and TRBJ2-7, the complete variable domain reads DTGVSQNPRHKITKRGQNVTFRCDPISEHNRLYWYRQTLGQGPEFLTYFQNEAQLEKSRLLSDRFSAERPKGSFSTLEIQRTEQGDSAMYLCASSFYDDTYEQYFGPGTRLTVT.

The V gene is TRBV5-1, the J gene TRBJ2-3; TRBD2 agrees at 11 bases. This CDR3 has 15 amino acids. Per the germline V gene, CDR1 is SGHRS and CDR2 is YFSETQ. V trimming: 4 bases; J trimming: 3 bases; junction bases outside the gene matches: 4. The CDR3 nucleotides are TGCGCCAGCAGCCTCCGGACTAGCGGGACAGATACGCAGTATTTT. The encoded protein is CASSLRTSGTDTQYF.

The chain couples TRBV7-2 to TRBJ2-7; weak D call: TRBD1 (9 bases). Germline lookup yields CDR1 SGHTA and CDR2 FQGNSA. CDR3 length: 14 residues. V lost 5 bases, J lost 4 bases, and 15 bases lay in between. The CDR3 nucleotides are TGTGCCAGCAGCCCGGGGGGGACAGGGTACGAGCAGTACTTC. It codes for CASSPGGTGYEQYF.